Listed here are 32 T cell receptor beta chains from one sample, sequenced in a study of CD8 T cells in Susac syndrome. RNA totalling roughly 0.45 to 1 ug underwent reverse transcription with random hexamers. TCRdb processed the immunoSEQ multiplex PCR reads anew with MiXCR; each CDR3 protein has one entry. The table records roughly 89,000 distinct CDR3 sequences, 95% to 96% of them present only once. Specimen: CD8+ T cells from PBMCs. The source of these receptors is a human donor with Susac syndrome.

The chain links TRBV19 to TRBJ1-1, with a tentative D call TRBD1 (5 bases). This CDR3 has 10 residues. Trimming removed 8 bases at V and 11 bases at J, with 12 bases between. Germline assignment: CDR1 LNHDA and CDR2 SQIVND (reference sequence). CDR3 loop: CASRGGAAFF. As DNA, the CDR3 is TGTGCCAGTCGGGGAGGGGCGGCTTTCTTT. Full variable domain (rest looked up from reference TRBV19 and TRBJ1-1): DGGITQSPKYLFRKEGQNVTLSCEQNLNHDAMYWYRQDPGQGLRLIYYSQIVNDFQKGDIAEGYSVSREKKESFPLTVTSAQKNPTAFYLCASRGGAAFFGQGTRLTVV.

The chain recombines TRBV15 with TRBJ1-5; D is uncertain. Germline V CDR1 and CDR2: LNHNV, YYDKDF (reference sequence). V was shortened by 3 bases and J by 6 bases, with 15 bases between the two germline ends. This CDR3 region has 15 residues. CDR3 amino acids: CATSRSGLGGQPQHF. The CDR3 DNA sequence: TGTGCCACCAGCAGGTCGGGATTGGGCGGTCAGCCCCAGCATTTT.

This clonotype has just one count. This chain connects TRBV27 to TRBJ2-7; D unclear. Germline V gives CDR1 MNHEY, CDR2 SMNVEV (reference sequence). Trimming pared 3 bases from V and 0 bases from J, leaving 12 bases between. The CDR3 loop spans 15 amino acids. The CDR3 coding sequence is TGTGCCAGCAGTTTTGGGTTAGGGTACTCCTACGAGCAGTACTTC. Its protein is CASSFGLGYSYEQYF.

The chain recombines TRBV12-3 or TRBV12-4 with TRBJ2-1; the D gene is possibly TRBD1 (5 bases). V was cut by 3 bases and J by 6 bases, with 12 bases left in between. The CDR3 is 14 residues long. The DNA for the CDR3 is TGTGCCAGCAGTTTCGGACATGTTGGCAATGAGCAGTTCTTC. This sequence encodes CASSFGHVGNEQFF.

This chain links TRBV28 with TRBJ2-5, with D uncertain. With 6 bases removed from V and 7 bases from J, the gap between germline ends came to 12 bases. This CDR3 spans 12 amino acids. The germline CDR1 and CDR2 sequences are MDHEN and SYDVKM. CDR3 nucleotide sequence: TGTGCCAGCAGCCTGGGGTGGGGGACCCAGTACTTC. Translating gives CASSLGWGTQYF.

V and J are TRBV4-1 and TRBJ2-7; TRBD2 matches at 7 bases. The germline V gene encodes CDR1 MGHRA and CDR2 YSYEKL. Germline trimming cut 3 bases from V and 3 bases from J; bases unmatched to any gene: 5. The CDR3 is 14 residues long. The CDR3 region is CASSHPGLNYEQYF. CDR3 DNA sequence: TGCGCCAGCAGCCACCCGGGACTAAACTACGAGCAGTACTTC.

The chain joins TRBV15 to TRBJ2-1; 8 bases line up with TRBD1. Per germline, CDR1 LNHNV and CDR2 YYDKDF (reference sequence). J gave up 4 bases and V 3 bases, and 5 bases lay outside the gene matches. CDR3 length: 15 amino acids. DNA of the CDR3: TGTGCCACCAGCAGTGGACAGGGCAGTTACAATGAGCAGTTCTTC. Translation gives CATSSGQGSYNEQFF.

This sequence joins TRBV7-9 and TRBJ2-5; 9 bases are shared with TRBD2. There are 15 residues in the CDR3. Germline loops: CDR1 SEHNR, CDR2 FQNEAQ (reference sequence). V trimming: 5 bases; J trimming: 4 bases; junction bases outside the gene matches: 8. The CDR3 loop reads CASSPPLAGLETQYF. CDR3 DNA: TGTGCCAGCAGCCCGCCGCTAGCGGGACTAGAGACCCAGTACTTC.

This clonotype was seen a single time. The chain uses TRBV20-1 and TRBJ1-6; 7 bases are a match to TRBD1. Germline V gene sequence: CDR1 DFQATT, CDR2 SNEGSKA (reference sequence). The CDR3 runs 15 residues. Germline trimming cut 1 base from V and 6 bases from J; bases unmatched to any gene: 6. CDR3 in amino acids: CSARVNRGGNSPLHF. DNA of the CDR3: TGCAGTGCTAGAGTCAACAGGGGCGGTAATTCACCCCTCCACTTT.

V usage is TRBV24-1 and J usage is TRBJ2-2, with 8 bases that match TRBD2. Germline V gene data show CDR1 as KGHDR and CDR2 as SFDVKD. Unmatched junction bases numbered 7, after V lost 3 bases and J lost 2 bases. The CDR3 sequence is 17 residues long. The CDR3 DNA sequence: TGTGCCACCAGTGATACCGGCGGGAGGCTAAACACCGGGGAGCTGTTTTTT. It is translated as CATSDTGGRLNTGELFF.

Turning to this clonotype: Because the CDR3's place on the DNA is in doubt, the DNA is left out and the CDR3 is given as listed by TCRdb. This chain connects TRBV6-2 or TRBV6-3 to TRBJ1-5. The CDR3 is 15 amino acids in total, end residues counted. Germline V gene lookup returns CDR1 MNHEY and CDR2 SVGEGT. The CDR3 region is CASSTSGYGNQPQHF.

The table lists this clonotype with a count of one. V usage is TRBV29-1 and J usage is TRBJ2-7; weak D call: TRBD1 (6 bases). The CDR3 is 11 residues long. CDR1 is SQVTM, CDR2 ANQGSEA, per germline. Between the trimmed V and J ends, which lost 6 bases and 4 bases, there was a span of 10 bases. In nucleotides, the CDR3 is TGCAGCGTCCTACAGGGATACGAGCAGTACGTC. Its translation: CSVLQGYEQYV.

This CDR3 reads CATSSAGTALSYEQYF. The CDR3 DNA sequence: TGTGCCACCAGCAGCGCAGGGACGGCGCTCTCCTACGAGCAGTACTTC. V gene TRBV15 combines with J gene TRBJ2-7; D is perhaps TRBD1 or TRBD2 (5 bases each). The germline gives CDR1 LNHNV, CDR2 YYDKDF (reference sequence). The CDR3 covers 16 residues. Trimming shortened V by 3 bases and J by 0 bases, and 15 bases separated the two germline ends.

V is TRBV11-1 and J is TRBJ1-1, with D perhaps matching TRBD1 (5 bases). This CDR3 contains 14 residues. The germline CDR1 and CDR2 sequences are SGHAT and FQDESV (reference sequence). V was shortened by 5 bases and J by 0 bases, with 10 bases between the two germline ends. DNA of the CDR3: TGTGCCAGCAGCCAGGGACGGATGAACACTGAAGCTTTCTTT. Protein: CASSQGRMNTEAFF. Together with reference TRBV11-1 and TRBJ1-1, the CDR3 gives the full variable domain: EAEVAQSPRYKITEKSQAVAFWCDPISGHATLYWYRQILGQGPELLVQFQDESVVDDSQLPKDRFSAERLKGVDSTLKIQPAELGDSAMYLCASSQGRMNTEAFFGQGTRLTVV.

The V and J genes are TRBV4-3 and TRBJ2-3, with D possibly TRBD2 on 6 matching bases. Germline CDR1 reads LGHNA; CDR2 reads YSLEER. CDR3 size: 17 residues. Trimming left V 2 bases short and J 4 bases short, with 19 bases between. Here the CDR3 DNA reads TGCGCCAGCAGCCAAATCCTAGCCCCGGAGGGCCCAGATACGCAGTATTTT. Its protein product is CASSQILAPEGPDTQYF.

This chain uses TRBV6-2 or TRBV6-3 with TRBJ2-1; TRBD2 agrees at 7 bases. V dropped 2 bases and J dropped 7; count of bases not matched to a gene: 8. This CDR3 comprises 15 residues. The germline V gene encodes CDR1 MNHEY and CDR2 SVGEGT. Here the CDR3 reads CASSYGRERSNEQFF. The CDR3 region has the DNA TGTGCCAGCAGTTACGGGAGGGAGAGGTCTAATGAGCAGTTCTTC.

The chain combines TRBV5-1 with TRBJ1-1; a possible D gene is TRBD1 (6 bases). The CDR3 spans 15 residues. Germline CDR1 is SGHRS and CDR2 is YFSETQ. The V gene lost 4 bases and the J gene lost 3 bases, with 16 bases spanning the gap. This CDR3 reads CASSPYQEGDTEAFF. Written as DNA, the CDR3 is TGCGCCAGCAGCCCCTACCAGGAGGGGGACACTGAAGCTTTCTTT.

The V gene is TRBV24-1, the J gene TRBJ2-1; possibly TRBD2 for D (6 bases). This CDR3 has 15 amino acids. CDR1 and CDR2 (germline): KGHDR, SFDVKD. The germline V and J ends were trimmed by 0 bases and 3 bases, with 8 bases remaining between them. CDR3 protein: CATSDLGTHYNEQFF. CDR3 coding DNA: TGTGCCACCAGTGATTTGGGGACTCACTACAATGAGCAGTTCTTC.

V usage is TRBV24-1 and J usage is TRBJ2-1; D unclear. Germline values: CDR1 KGHDR, CDR2 SFDVKD. Trimming pared 5 bases from V and 7 bases from J, leaving 8 bases between. The CDR3 spans 12 residues. The CDR3 nucleotides are TGTGCCACCAGTGGGAACGGGAATGAGCAGTTCTTC. Translating gives CATSGNGNEQFF.

J is TRBJ2-7 and V is TRBV27, with D perhaps matching TRBD2 (7 bases). Deletions cut 4 bases from V and 3 bases from J, with 16 bases between. There are 15 residues in the CDR3. Germline V gene sequence: CDR1 MNHEY, CDR2 SMNVEV (reference sequence). Written as DNA, the CDR3 is TGTGCCAGCAGTTCCCTTTTGGGGGGGCTCTACGAGCAGTACTTC. Amino acids: CASSSLLGGLYEQYF.

This clonotype has a single count. The rearrangement links TRBV18 to TRBJ1-1; D not resolved. V lost 0 bases and J 5 bases, leaving 13 bases between the germline ends. In germline, CDR1 is KGHSH, CDR2 LQKENI. The CDR3 has 15 residues. The CDR3 here is CASSPPGGPLTEAFF. In nucleotides, the CDR3 is TGTGCCAGCTCACCACCGGGTGGTCCACTTACTGAAGCTTTCTTT.

The CDR3: CASSLGWAGLYEQYF. In DNA form, the CDR3 reads TGCGCCAGCAGCTTGGGATGGGCGGGTCTCTACGAGCAGTACTTC. This chain links TRBV5-1 with TRBJ2-7, with D perhaps matching TRBD2 (5 bases). There are 15 residues in the CDR3. Trimming shortened V by 0 bases and J by 3 bases, and 13 bases separated the two germline ends. The germline V gene has CDR1 SGHRS and CDR2 YFSETQ.

The chain couples TRBV5-6 to TRBJ2-1, with D unresolved. V was trimmed by 4 bases and J by 9 bases, leaving 8 bases between them. CDR1 is SGHDT and CDR2 is YYEEEE in the germline V gene. The CDR3 covers 11 residues. CDR3 DNA sequence: TGTGCCAGCAGCGGACCTGGTGAGCAGTTCTTC. Its translation: CASSGPGEQFF.

CDR3 nucleotide sequence: TGTGCCAGCAGTGGGGGCAGCCCAGGAGAGACCCAGTACTTC. It codes for CASSGGSPGETQYF. The rearrangement links TRBV11-2 to TRBJ2-5; TRBD1 might be the D (6 bases). Trimming left V 6 bases short and J 4 bases short, with 15 bases between. The CDR3 totals 14 residues. The germline V gene encodes CDR1 SGHAT and CDR2 FQNNGV. The full variable domain, in which reference TRBV11-2 and TRBJ2-5 provide the parts outside the CDR3, is EAGVAQSPRYKIIEKRQSVAFWCNPISGHATLYWYQQILGQGPKLLIQFQNNGVVDDSQLPKDRFSAERLKGVDSTLKIQPAKLEDSAVYLCASSGGSPGETQYFGPGTRLLVL.

The chain has TRBV14 and TRBJ2-3, with TRBD2 as a possible D gene (5 bases). The CDR3 has 14 amino acids. V lost 2 bases to trimming and J lost 6 bases, with 12 bases between them. Germline loops: CDR1 SGHDN, CDR2 FVKESK. CDR3 sequence (DNA): TGTGCCAGCAGCCAACTGGAGCGGTTGGATACGCAGTATTTT. Translation gives CASSQLERLDTQYF. Using reference TRBV14 and TRBJ2-3 for the parts outside the CDR3, the full variable domain is EAGVTQFPSHSVIEKGQTVTLRCDPISGHDNLYWYRRVMGKEIKFLLHFVKESKQDESGMPNNRFLAERTGGTYSTLKVQPAELEDSGVYFCASSQLERLDTQYFGPGTRLTVL.

This chain joins TRBV20-1 and TRBJ2-7; D perhaps matches TRBD2 (5 bases). The CDR3 totals 16 residues. In germline, CDR1 is DFQATT, CDR2 SNEGSKA (reference sequence). V shed 3 bases and J shed 1 base, with 19 bases lying between them. CDR3 bases: TGCAGTGCTAGGGCTCCTTGGGCAGCGGCTTCCTACGAGCAGTACTTC. Amino acid sequence: CSARAPWAAASYEQYF.

The rearrangement links TRBV9 to TRBJ2-6; D is ambiguous. The germline gives CDR1 SGDLS, CDR2 YYNGEE. V dropped 3 bases and J dropped 0 bases, with 4 bases sitting between them. This CDR3 is 14 amino acids long. The chain's CDR3 is CASSAGSGANVLTF. In nucleotides, the CDR3 is TGTGCCAGCAGCGCGGGCTCTGGGGCCAACGTCCTGACTTTC.

The chain couples TRBV4-1 to TRBJ2-2; perhaps TRBD1 as D (6 bases). There are 13 residues in the CDR3. Trimming cost V 5 bases and J 8 bases, with 12 bases left between them. From germline, CDR1 is MGHRA and CDR2 YSYEKL. The DNA for the CDR3 is TGCGCCAGCAGCTCCCGACAGGCGGGGGAGCTGTTTTTT. Encoded protein: CASSSRQAGELFF.

The gene calls are TRBV3-1 and TRBJ2-5, with D possibly matching TRBD2 (7 bases). With 1 base removed from V and 4 bases from J, the gap between germline ends came to 19 bases. The CDR3 length is 17 residues. Germline V CDR1 and CDR2: LGHDT, YNNKEL (reference sequence). CDR3 sequence (DNA): TGTGCCAGCAGCCAAGTCGGGGGGCCGGCGACCATAGAGACCCAGTACTTC. It is translated as CASSQVGGPATIETQYF.

This chain joins TRBV6-5 and TRBJ2-2, with a tentative D call TRBD2 (7 bases). CDR1 MNHEY and CDR2 SVGAGI come from the germline V gene. Trimming stripped 5 bases from V and 11 bases from J, with 18 bases between. The CDR3 has 14 amino acids. CDR3 residues: CASSPTGSGGELFF. DNA for the CDR3: TGTGCCAGCAGTCCCACAGGGTCGGGAGGAGAGCTGTTTTTT.

This chain uses TRBV24-1 with TRBJ2-2, with 7 bases that match TRBD2. Unmatched junction bases numbered 11, after V lost 6 bases and J lost 5 bases. Germline values: CDR1 KGHDR, CDR2 SFDVKD. CDR3 length equals 16 residues. DNA for the CDR3: TGTGCCACCAGTTCGTATCGGGGGGAGCAAACCGGGGAGCTGTTTTTT. Translation gives CATSSYRGEQTGELFF.

The rearrangement links TRBV6-2 or TRBV6-3 to TRBJ2-2; TRBD2 matches 10 bases. CDR3 size: 17 residues. Looked up from germline, CDR1 is MNHEY and CDR2 is SVGEGT. The trim removed 6 bases at V and 5 bases at J, leaving 12 bases unmatched. The DNA for the CDR3 is TGTGCCAGCAGCCCTCTCCCAGCGGGAGGGTTAACCGGGGAGCTGTTTTTT. Encoded protein: CASSPLPAGGLTGELFF.